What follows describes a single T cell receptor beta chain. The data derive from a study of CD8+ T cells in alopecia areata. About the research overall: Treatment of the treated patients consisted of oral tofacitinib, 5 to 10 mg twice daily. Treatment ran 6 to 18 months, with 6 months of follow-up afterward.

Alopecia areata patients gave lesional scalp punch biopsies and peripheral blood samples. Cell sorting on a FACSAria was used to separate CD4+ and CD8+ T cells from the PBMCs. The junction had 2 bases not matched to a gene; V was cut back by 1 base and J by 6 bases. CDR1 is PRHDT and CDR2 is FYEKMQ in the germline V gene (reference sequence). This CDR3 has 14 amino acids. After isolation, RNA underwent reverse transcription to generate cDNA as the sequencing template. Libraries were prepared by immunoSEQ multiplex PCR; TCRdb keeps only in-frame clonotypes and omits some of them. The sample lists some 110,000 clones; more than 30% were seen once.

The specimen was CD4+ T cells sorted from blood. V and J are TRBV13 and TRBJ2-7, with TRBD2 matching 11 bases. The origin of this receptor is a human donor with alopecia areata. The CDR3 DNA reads TGTGCCAGCAGCTTAGCCCTAGCGGGAGGCGAGCAGTACTTC. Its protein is CASSLALAGGEQYF.